Listed here are 27 T cell receptor beta chains from one sample, sequenced in a study of regulatory T cells in long-lasting Graves disease. Researchers made TCR beta libraries by using iRepertoire HTBI primers and running Arm-PCR on CDR3 regions. MiXCR, run by TCRdb on the multiplex PCR reads, gives a single entry per CDR3 protein. The sample has more than 450,000 distinct CDR3 sequences; 12% are singletons. As for time point: newly diagnosed GD, antithyroid drugs for less than 3 months. Researchers made the TCR library from RNA that was extracted from PBMCs. The same sample was also studied in work on T cells in Graves' hyperthyroidism and ophthalmopathy.

This specimen was peripheral blood mononuclear cells (PBMCs), taken at new diagnosis, from a patient treated with antithyroid drugs. These receptors were taken from a woman between 25 and 40 years old with Graves disease.

Of note for this clonotype: Being one base from a much bigger clone, this may be a read error. The chain couples TRBV4-2 to TRBJ1-2, with 9 nucleotides matching TRBD1. V trimming: 6 bases; J trimming: 5 bases; junction bases outside the gene matches: 4. Germline CDR1 LGHNA, CDR2 YNFKEQ. The CDR3 has 13 residues. The CDR3 sequence: CASSEGTGYGYTF. The CDR3 DNA reads as TGTGCCAGCAGTGAAGGGACAGGGTATGGCTACACCTTC.

This clonotype was recorded at least ten times. The chain employs TRBV7-2 and TRBJ2-7; 8 positions match TRBD2. Germline V CDR1 and CDR2: SGHTA, FQGNSA. The CDR3 is 15 amino acids. Trimming at V came to 1 base and at J to 4 bases, leaving 6 bases not matched to a gene. CDR3 coding DNA: TGTGCCAGCAGCTTAGGCGGGGGGAACCCTTACGAGCAGTACTTC. Translation gives CASSLGGGNPYEQYF.

The chain is built from TRBV5-6 and TRBJ2-1; D might be TRBD1 (5 bases). The germline V gene has CDR1 SGHDT and CDR2 YYEEEE. With 3 bases removed from V and 0 bases from J, the gap between germline ends came to 13 bases. The CDR3 totals 16 residues. This CDR3 reads CASSWTIISSYNEQFF. DNA of the CDR3: TGTGCCAGCAGCTGGACAATCATTAGCTCCTACAATGAGCAGTTCTTC.

This clonotype has a single count. A far larger clone lies a single base away; this is likely a read error. V and J are TRBV6-1 and TRBJ2-2; 11 nucleotides match TRBD2. The junction had 10 bases not matched to a gene; V was cut back by 6 bases and J by 4 bases. The V gene's germline CDR1 is MNHNS and CDR2 SASEGT. This CDR3 region has 17 residues. This CDR3 is CASRLGLAGRSTGELFF. DNA of the CDR3: TGTGCCAGCAGACTCGGACTAGCGGGCCGGAGCACCGGGGAGCTGTTTTTT.

This clonotype showed up many times. The V call is TRBV18, the J call TRBJ1-4; maybe TRBD1 (5 bases). The CDR3 runs to 14 residues. Trimming took 3 bases from V and 4 from J, leaving 9 bases between them. Germline CDR1 KGHSH, CDR2 LQKENI. The CDR3, as DNA: TGTGCCAGCTCACCCGGGGCCGTTAATGAAAAACTGTTTTTT. This encodes CASSPGAVNEKLFF.

The CDR3 region is CSVEDLGEETQYF. Written as DNA, the CDR3 is TGCAGCGTTGAAGATTTGGGGGAAGAGACCCAGTACTTC. The genes are TRBV29-1 and TRBJ2-5; perhaps D is TRBD1 or TRBD2 (5 bases each). V was cut by 0 bases and J by 3 bases, with 8 bases left in between. Germline V CDR1 and CDR2: SQVTM, ANQGSEA. The CDR3 runs to 13 residues.

This chain uses TRBV29-1 with TRBJ1-2, with D uncertain. Per the germline V gene, CDR1 is SQVTM and CDR2 is ANQGSEA. The CDR3 loop spans 13 amino acids. V dropped 4 bases and J dropped 2 bases, with 11 bases sitting between them. The CDR3 spells CSVASNPNYGYTF. CDR3 sequence (DNA): TGCAGCGTTGCGTCCAACCCCAACTATGGCTACACCTTC.

This clonotype was seen a handful of times. The chain links TRBV19 to TRBJ2-3; TRBD2 agrees at 8 bases. V gave up 6 bases and J gave up 4 bases; unmatched junction bases: 15. CDR3 length: 17 residues. Looked up from germline, CDR1 is LNHDA and CDR2 is SQIVND (reference sequence). This CDR3 reads CASSTLGASGRADTQYF. CDR3 DNA sequence: TGTGCCAGTAGCACCTTGGGGGCTAGCGGGCGCGCAGATACGCAGTATTTT.

This clonotype was found many times. CDR3 in amino acids: CASTPPSAYEQYF. The CDR3 region has the DNA TGTGCCAGCACCCCACCCTCGGCCTACGAGCAGTACTTC. This chain links TRBV11-3 with TRBJ2-7; no definite D call. The CDR3 runs 13 residues. Looked up from germline, CDR1 is SGHNT and CDR2 is YENEEA. Trimming pared 7 bases from V and 2 bases from J, leaving 12 bases between.

Many counts were recorded for this clonotype. The chain employs TRBV4-1 and TRBJ2-3, with unresolved D. The germline gives CDR1 MGHRA, CDR2 YSYEKL. The CDR3 runs to 14 residues. V lost 1 base and J lost 4, with 9 bases in between. CDR3 in amino acids: CASSQGLMADTQYF. CDR3 DNA sequence: TGCGCCAGCAGCCAAGGACTTATGGCAGATACGCAGTATTTT.

This clonotype was counted only a few times. V usage is TRBV5-1 and J usage is TRBJ2-3; no clear D gene. Germline CDR1 reads SGHRS; CDR2 reads YFSETQ. This CDR3 contains 14 residues. The germline V and J ends were trimmed by 0 bases and 6 bases, with 11 bases remaining between them. The CDR3 is CASSLEGTRDTQYF. The CDR3 DNA is TGCGCCAGCAGCTTGGAAGGCACCAGGGATACGCAGTATTTT.

This clonotype was counted many times. The chain has TRBV11-2 and TRBJ1-1, with D possibly being TRBD1 (5 bases). Per the germline V gene, CDR1 is SGHAT and CDR2 is FQNNGV. The CDR3 extends over 13 amino acids. V lost 4 bases, J lost 4 bases, and 10 bases lay in between. The DNA of the CDR3 is TGTGCCAGCAGCTCAGGCAGGGTCACTGAAGCTTTCTTT. Residues: CASSSGRVTEAFF.

This clonotype was observed many times. This sequence joins TRBV27 and TRBJ2-2, with 7 bases matching TRBD2. This CDR3 has 16 amino acids. The ends lost 6 bases at V and 4 bases at J; junction bases unmatched: 11. Germline V gene data show CDR1 as MNHEY and CDR2 as SMNVEV (reference sequence). Here the CDR3 reads CASRGRGRRGTGELFF. In DNA form, the CDR3 reads TGTGCCAGCAGGGGGAGGGGAAGAAGGGGCACCGGGGAGCTGTTTTTT.

The chain has TRBV7-6 and TRBJ2-1; TRBD2 matches at 10 bases. V gave up 5 bases and J gave up 4 bases; unmatched junction bases: 8. The CDR3 spans 16 residues. Germline lookup yields CDR1 SGHVS and CDR2 FNYEAQ. The CDR3, as DNA: TGTGCCAGCAGCCCGATCCGACTAGCGGGTTACAATGAGCAGTTCTTC. It is translated as CASSPIRLAGYNEQFF. The full variable domain, completed using reference TRBV7-6 and TRBJ2-1, is GAGVSQSPRYKVTKRGQDVALRCDPISGHVSLYWYRQALGQGPEFLTYFNYEAQQDKSGLPNDRFSAERPEGSISTLTIQRTEQRDSAMYRCASSPIRLAGYNEQFFGPGTRLTVL.

This clonotype was counted many times. This chain links TRBV5-1 with TRBJ2-1; TRBD1 aligns across 7 bases. The germline V gene has CDR1 SGHRS and CDR2 YFSETQ. Unmatched junction bases numbered 6, after V lost 0 bases and J lost 15 bases. The CDR3 has 12 residues. CDR3 DNA: TGCGCCAGCAGCTTGGCTGGGACAGAATGGTTCTTC. Translation gives CASSLAGTEWFF. The complete variable domain, with remaining parts taken from reference TRBV5-1 and TRBJ2-1, reads KAGVTQTPRYLIKTRGQQVTLSCSPISGHRSVSWYQQTPGQGLQFLFEYFSETQRNKGNFPGRFSGRQFSNSRSEMNVSTLELGDSALYLCASSLAGTEWFFGPGTRLTVL.

This clonotype was counted a few times. The chain couples TRBV4-3 to TRBJ1-2; D is uncertain. Per the germline V gene, CDR1 is LGHNA and CDR2 is YSLEER. V lost 0 bases, J lost 1 base, and 6 bases lay in between. This CDR3 spans 14 amino acids. The DNA for the CDR3 is TGCGCCAGCAGCCAAGAAGTCCGTAACTATGGCTACACCTTC. This codes for CASSQEVRNYGYTF.

The CDR3 loop reads CSEKVIGTYNSPLHF. CDR3 DNA: TGCAGTGAAAAGGTCATAGGGACATATAATTCACCCCTCCACTTT. This chain joins TRBV20-1 and TRBJ1-6; D might be TRBD1 (6 bases). The CDR3 spans 15 residues. The germline V and J ends were trimmed by 7 bases and 4 bases, with 17 bases remaining between them. From germline, CDR1 is DFQATT and CDR2 SNEGSKA (reference sequence).

This clonotype has more than one count but fewer than ten. V is TRBV19 and J is TRBJ2-2; D is possibly TRBD1 or TRBD2 (7 bases each). Germline CDR1 LNHDA, CDR2 SQIVND (reference sequence). The CDR3 sequence is 14 residues long. The ends were cut back, 8 bases at V and 7 bases at J, with 17 bases in the middle. CDR3 sequence: CASFHRGGGGELFF. The DNA of the CDR3 is TGTGCCAGTTTTCACAGGGGCGGGGGCGGGGAGCTGTTTTTT.

This clonotype was observed at least ten times. J is TRBJ2-7 and V is TRBV7-2, with 7 nucleotides matching TRBD1. J gave up 7 bases and V 4 bases, and 10 bases lay outside the gene matches. CDR3 size: 14 residues. The germline V gene encodes CDR1 SGHTA and CDR2 FQGNSA. The CDR3, as DNA: TGTGCCAGCAGCTCCCTCGGGACAGCGGAAGAGCAGTACTTC. As protein: CASSSLGTAEEQYF.

This clonotype was counted many times. This chain uses TRBV11-2 with TRBJ2-7; 8 nucleotides agree with TRBD2. Germline V gene lookup returns CDR1 SGHAT and CDR2 FQNNGV. Trimming cost V 5 bases and J 7 bases; bases outside gene matches: 10. The CDR3 is made up of 14 amino acids. CDR3 bases: TGTGCCAGCAGCGCTAGCGGGCCCGCTGGGGAGCAGTACTTC. Amino acid sequence: CASSASGPAGEQYF.

This clonotype showed up many times. The gene calls are TRBV28 and TRBJ1-2; D remains unclear. Trimming cost V 5 bases and J 5 bases, with 12 bases left between them. CDR3 size: 13 residues. Per the germline V gene, CDR1 is MDHEN and CDR2 is SYDVKM. The CDR3 is CASSPPGVYGYTF. The CDR3 DNA follows: TGTGCCAGCAGTCCACCGGGAGTTTATGGCTACACCTTC.

This clonotype was seen a few times. The chain joins TRBV6-1 to TRBJ2-7; 10 bases map to TRBD1. The V and J ends lost 5 bases and 4 bases, in that order; junction bases with no gene match: 14. The CDR3 covers 17 residues. Germline values: CDR1 MNHNS, CDR2 SASEGT. In nucleotides, the CDR3 is TGTGCCAGCAGTAAAGGGGACAGGGGTCTCGCCCCTTACGAGCAGTACTTC. Its protein is CASSKGDRGLAPYEQYF.

In the case of this clonotype: A much more abundant neighbour one base away suggests this may be a read error. Because it lacks the conserved phenylalanine or tryptophan at the end, this CDR3 is likely a read error. V and J are TRBV7-9 and TRBJ2-7; maybe TRBD1 (6 bases). CDR1 is SEHNR, CDR2 FQNEAQ, per germline (reference sequence). V lost 5 bases and J 3 bases, leaving 14 bases between the germline ends. The CDR3 extends over 14 amino acids. The CDR3 DNA reads as TGTGCCAGCAGCCAACCGGGACACCTCTACGAGCAGTACTTG. This gives the protein CASSQPGHLYEQYL.

This clonotype was recorded at least ten times. The V call is TRBV10-3, the J call TRBJ2-1; 7 nucleotides align to TRBD1. The V and J ends lost 6 bases and 5 bases, in that order; junction bases with no gene match: 10. The germline V gene has CDR1 ENHRY and CDR2 SYGVKD. This CDR3 is built from 15 residues. CDR3 sequence (DNA): TGTGCCATCAGCAGAACCGGGACAGAGAACAATGAGCAGTTCTTC. Its translation: CAISRTGTENNEQFF.

This clonotype has a count of ten or more. The chain is built from TRBV27 and TRBJ2-3; TRBD2 agrees at 7 bases. The CDR3 length is 14 residues. The germline gives CDR1 MNHEY, CDR2 SMNVEV (reference sequence). V lost 4 bases to trimming and J lost 8 bases; unmatched junction nucleotides: 9. The CDR3 bases are TGTGCCAGCAGTTATTATGGGGAGGGTACTACGCAGTATTTT. This sequence encodes CASSYYGEGTTQYF.

This clonotype was found a few times. The chain recombines TRBV6-2 or TRBV6-3 with TRBJ2-7, with 7 bases matching TRBD2. In germline, CDR1 is MNHEY, CDR2 SVGEGT. With V trimmed by 5 bases and J by 6 bases, 22 bases remained unmatched. The CDR3 totals 18 residues. Here the CDR3 reads CASSVVYQGLSWGGEQYF. Here the CDR3 DNA reads TGTGCCAGCAGTGTGGTCTATCAGGGACTATCTTGGGGAGGCGAGCAGTACTTC.

This sequence joins TRBV7-3 and TRBJ2-1; D remains ambiguous. The CDR3 consists of 14 residues. Germline values: CDR1 SGHTA, CDR2 FQGTGA. V lost 2 bases and J 6 bases, leaving 11 bases between the germline ends. CDR3 bases: TGTGCCAGCAGCTTATCGCGGCTGGGCAATGAGCAGTTCTTC. Amino acids: CASSLSRLGNEQFF.